This TCR beta chain came from a study of OX40 agonist ivuxolimab in advanced cancers. With regard to the full study: Ivuxolimab was a fully human IgG2 agonistic monoclonal antibody targeting the costimulatory receptor OX40 (CD134). Of the 50 or so patients in dose escalation, approximately 20 had hepatocellular carcinoma, approximately 15 had melanoma, 9 had renal cell carcinoma and 9 had head and neck cancer. The dose-escalation cohort was roughly 87% male with a mean age of about 60 years, ranging from about 23 to 85. The monotherapy dose-escalation portion (N of about 50 patients) of the phase I ivuxolimab trial is reported in the paper. Patients were allowed to have had prior anti-PD-1, anti-PD-L1 or anti-CTLA-4 therapy, and approximately 43% of the dose-escalation patients had previously received checkpoint inhibitors. The point of sequencing TCRbeta in the periphery was to test whether ivuxolimab changed TCR sequence diversity and drove clonal T-cell expansion. Partial responses were achieved by three dose-escalation patients, of whom one had hepatocellular carcinoma and two had cutaneous melanoma. Intravenous ivuxolimab was administered to patients every 2 weeks at six dose levels: 0.01, 0.1, 0.3, 1.5, 3 and 10 mg/kg. What the study reported, not specific to this receptor: Low levels of normalized T-cell clonal expansion were also seen in some patients who did not respond. Partial responders in the 0.1-3.0 mg/kg groups had among the lowest normalized peripheral clonal expansion, especially among CD8+ T cells. After ivuxolimab, more expanded clones were found on average in CD8+ T cells than in CD4+ T cells. At doses of 0.1 to 3.0 mg/kg, clonal expansion of both CD4+ and CD8+ blood T cells was observed from baseline to week 6. The antigen specificity of the clonally expanded peripheral T cells was not determined.

The germline V end is reduced by 5 bases and the J end by 9 bases; junction bases left unmatched: 11. Taken from cysteine to phenylalanine, the CDR3 has 14 residues. Kept here is only the CDR3 DNA, which spans 42 bases and is read in frame from base 1. From the germline V gene (reference sequence), CDR1 is SEHNR and CDR2 is FQNEAQ. To sequence the TCRbeta CDR3 region, genomic DNA was isolated from the sorted cells. The immunoSEQ Assay was used for sequencing of TCRbeta CDR3 regions. TCRdb provides this immuneACCESS table in a form limited to in-frame rearrangements. Some clones are lacking; in checked studies, under half of them reflect an unresolved V gene, and why the rest are absent is not known. For this sample there are tens of thousands of clones; 65% to 80% appear just once. The ten largest clonotypes hold roughly 9.8% of the sample. Comment on this clone: Its recognized antigen is unknown. No per-base quality is available; no much larger clone lies one base away.

Patients with a history of autoimmune disease or receiving systemic immunosuppression were excluded from the trial. Peripheral blood for TCR sequencing was drawn from every dose cohort at baseline, at cycle 4 day 1 and at cycle 7 day 1. The samples were taken from a phase I, first-in-human, multicenter, open-label dose-escalation trial of ivuxolimab. Adults with locally advanced or metastatic melanoma, renal cell carcinoma, hepatocellular carcinoma or head and neck squamous cell carcinoma were enrolled in the trial. Before TCR sequencing, CD4+ T cells and CD8+ T cells from peripheral blood were sorted into separate populations.

The receptor was derived from an adult with an advanced solid tumor such as melanoma, head and neck, liver or kidney cancer. The sequences come from CD4+ or CD8+ T cells sorted from blood, collected in a trial of the OX40 agonist ivuxolimab. The sequence links TRBV7-9 to TRBJ2-7; 9 junctional bases match TRBD1. The DNA reads as follows: TGTGCCAGCAGCGTCACGGAGACAGGGGGACGGCAGTACTTC. This yields the protein CASSVTETGGRQYF.